This is a list of T cell receptor beta chains from one sample in a study of blood T cell repertoires in COVID-19. Only in-frame clones appear in the TCRdb table, and some are missing; sequencing was by immunoSEQ multiplex PCR. The sample carries about 260,000 clones, roughly 88% recorded once. Sequencing used peripheral blood. Receptors originate from a human donor in a cohort sampled during active COVID-19. The CDR3 runs from the conserved cysteine through the conserved F or W. Each record gives: D gene, V gene, clone size, J gene, CDR3 protein, CDR3 DNA. D genes are given only for firm matches. Not every row has a clone size; where given, it reads once, few, many or a size class.

>-|TRBV19|-|TRBJ2-7
CASNPAGQSYEQYF
TGTGCCAGTAACCCCGCGGGCCAATCCTACGAGCAGTACTTC
>-|TRBV10-3|-|TRBJ1-1
CAISESVGGAFF
TGTGCCATCAGTGAGTCGGTAGGAGGAGCTTTCTTT
>TRBD1|TRBV27|-|TRBJ1-2
CASSLQDRGYGYTF
TGTGCCAGCAGTTTACAGGACAGGGGATATGGCTACACCTTC
>-|TRBV5-1|-|TRBJ1-3
CASRRGPGNTIYF
TGCGCCAGCCGAAGGGGTCCTGGAAACACCATATATTTT
>-|TRBV11-2|-|TRBJ1-3
CASSQGIGADYTIYF
TGTGCCAGCAGCCAGGGGATAGGGGCCGACTACACCATATATTTT
>TRBD1|TRBV7-8|-|TRBJ2-2
CASSFPPGQGNAGELFF
TGTGCCAGCAGCTTTCCGCCGGGACAGGGAAACGCCGGGGAGCTGTTTTTT
>-|TRBV27|-|TRBJ2-7
CASSSLYEQYF
TGTGCCAGCAGTTCGTTGTACGAGCAGTACTTC
>TRBD2|TRBV11-3|-|TRBJ2-1
CASSDRGGGYNEQFF
TGTGCCAGCAGCGATCGGGGGGGCGGGTACAATGAGCAGTTCTTC
>-|TRBV18|-|TRBJ1-3
CASSPSSGNTIYF
TGTGCCAGCTCACCTTCTTCTGGAAACACCATATATTTT
>TRBD1|TRBV30|few|TRBJ1-4
CAWSGDRGKKLFF
TGTGCCTGGAGTGGGGACAGGGGGAAAAAACTGTTTTTT
>-|TRBV6-5|few|TRBJ1-3
CASSSLSGGNTIYF
TGTGCCAGCAGTTCCCTCTCGGGGGGAAACACCATATATTTT
>-|TRBV25-1|-|TRBJ1-1
CASAPLGGSGNWTEAFF
TGTGCCAGCGCCCCATTAGGTGGGTCAGGGAATTGGACTGAAGCTTTCTTT
>-|TRBV9|-|TRBJ2-7
CASLLRGAYEQYF
TGTGCCAGCCTACTCAGGGGGGCCTACGAGCAGTACTTC
>-|TRBV6-1|once|TRBJ1-1
CASSEEETQAFF
TGTGCCAGCAGTGAAGAAGAGACTCAGGCTTTCTTT
>TRBD1|TRBV19|-|TRBJ2-6
CASSIDPPTGALWANVLTF
TGTGCCAGTAGTATTGACCCCCCTACAGGGGCTCTGTGGGCCAACGTCCTGACTTTC
>-|TRBV29-1|-|TRBJ1-2
CSVEARGGRSDGYTF
TGCAGCGTTGAAGCCCGGGGGGGGAGGTCGGATGGCTACACCTTC
>TRBD1|TRBV6-5|-|TRBJ1-1
CASTKQGNRNTEAFF
TGTGCCAGCACCAAACAGGGGAATCGGAACACTGAAGCTTTCTTT
>-|TRBV7-2|-|TRBJ1-2
CASSSPARGDGYTF
TGTGCCAGCAGCTCCCCCGCCCGGGGAGATGGCTACACCTTC
>TRBD1|TRBV30|-|TRBJ1-2
CATTDRGGNYGYTF
TGTGCGACCACCGACAGGGGGGGAAACTATGGCTACACCTTC
>TRBD2|TRBV23-1|-|TRBJ2-7
CASSQAGGTHLRHEQYF
TGCGCCAGCAGTCAAGCGGGGGGGACACACCTCCGGCACGAGCAGTACTTC
>-|TRBV30|-|TRBJ1-1
CAWSVIGETEAFF
TGTGCCTGGAGTGTAATCGGGGAGACTGAAGCTTTCTTT
>TRBD1|TRBV28|-|TRBJ1-1
CASSTDRENTEAFF
TGTGCCAGCAGTACCGACAGGGAGAACACTGAAGCTTTCTTT
>-|TRBV7-9|-|TRBJ2-7
CASSSGTGSSYEQYF
TGTGCCAGCAGCTCGGGAACAGGGTCTTCCTACGAGCAGTACTTC
>TRBD1|TRBV5-1|-|TRBJ1-3
CASSRTGGSGNTIYF
TGCGCCAGCAGCCGAACAGGGGGCTCTGGAAACACCATATATTTT
>-|TRBV2|-|TRBJ1-6
CASRLRTDYNSPLHF
TGTGCCAGCAGGCTTAGGACAGATTATAATTCACCCCTCCACTTT
>-|TRBV9|-|TRBJ1-2
CASSVRPGQIYGYTF
TGTGCCAGCAGCGTCAGACCGGGACAAATATATGGCTACACCTTC
>TRBD1|TRBV25-1|-|TRBJ1-1
CASRGAPGQGSVGTEAFF
TGTGCCAGCAGGGGGGCCCCGGGACAGGGCTCTGTGGGGACTGAAGCTTTCTTT
>TRBD2|TRBV7-3|once|TRBJ2-7
CASSFDLAGSRYEQYF
TGTGCCAGCAGCTTCGACTTAGCGGGATCAAGATACGAGCAGTACTTC
>TRBD1|TRBV5-4|-|TRBJ1-4
CASSSQGVHVNEKLFF
TGTGCCAGCAGCTCACAGGGGGTGCACGTTAATGAAAAACTGTTTTTT
>-|TRBV11-2|-|TRBJ1-1
CASTLGGGEAFF
TGTGCCAGCACCCTAGGGGGGGGTGAAGCTTTCTTT
>-|TRBV21-1|-|TRBJ1-1
CASSKGERGQGGKNTEAFF
TGTGCCAGCAGCAAAGGGGAGAGGGGACAGGGAGGGAAGAACACTGAAGCTTTCTTT
>-|TRBV28|once|TRBJ1-2
CASSLSGTRNGYTF
TGTGCCAGCAGTTTATCTGGGACAAGGAATGGCTACACCTTC
>-|TRBV30|once|TRBJ1-1
CAWSTYLRGFGTEAFF
TGTGCCTGGAGCACCTACCTCCGGGGGTTCGGCACTGAAGCTTTCTTT
>-|TRBV5-8|-|TRBJ2-7
CASSSYRVGYEQYF
TGTGCCAGCAGCTCCTACAGGGTGGGGTACGAGCAGTACTTC
>-|TRBV2|-|TRBJ1-2
CASPRAEGYGYTF
TGTGCCAGCCCCCGCGCGGAAGGCTATGGCTACACCTTC
>-|TRBV19|-|TRBJ2-3
CASSIQASTDTQYF
TGTGCCAGTAGTATTCAGGCCAGCACAGATACGCAGTATTTT
>TRBD1|TRBV7-2|-|TRBJ2-7
CASSADRAFDEQYF
TGTGCCAGCAGCGCGGACAGGGCATTCGACGAGCAGTACTTC